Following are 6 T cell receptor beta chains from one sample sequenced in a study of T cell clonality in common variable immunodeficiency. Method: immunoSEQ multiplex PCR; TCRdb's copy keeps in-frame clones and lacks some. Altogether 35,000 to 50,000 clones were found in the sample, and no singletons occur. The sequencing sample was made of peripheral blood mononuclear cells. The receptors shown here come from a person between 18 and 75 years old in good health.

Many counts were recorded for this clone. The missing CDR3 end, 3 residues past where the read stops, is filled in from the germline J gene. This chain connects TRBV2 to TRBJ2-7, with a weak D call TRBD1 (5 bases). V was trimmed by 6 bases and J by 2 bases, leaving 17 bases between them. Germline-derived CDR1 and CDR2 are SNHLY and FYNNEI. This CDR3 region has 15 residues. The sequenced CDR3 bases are TGTGCCAGCAGGAAAGGGGCGGCAGGGACCTACGAG. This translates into CASRKGAAGTYE. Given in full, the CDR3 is CASRKGAAGTYEQYF.

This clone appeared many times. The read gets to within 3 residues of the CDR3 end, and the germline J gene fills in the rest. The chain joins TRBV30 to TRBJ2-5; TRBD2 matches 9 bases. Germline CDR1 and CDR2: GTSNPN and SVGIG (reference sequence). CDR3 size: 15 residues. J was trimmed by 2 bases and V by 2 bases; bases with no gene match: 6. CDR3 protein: CAWSHRLAVQETQYF. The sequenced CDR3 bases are TGTGCCTGGAGTCACAGACTAGCGGTACAAGAGACC. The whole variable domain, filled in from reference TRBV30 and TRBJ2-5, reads SQTIHQWPATLVQPVGSPLSLECTVEGTSNPNLYWYRQAAGRGLQLLFYSVGIGQISSEVPQNLSASRPQDRQFILSSKKLLLSDSGFYLCAWSHRLAVQETQYFGPGTRLLVL.

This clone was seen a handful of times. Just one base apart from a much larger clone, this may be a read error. CDR3 bases read: TGCAGTGCTAGCGCGGCGGCTAGCACAGATACC. It encodes CSASAAASTDT. Given in full, the CDR3 is CSASAAASTDTQYF. This chain joins TRBV20-1 and TRBJ2-5, with D tentatively TRBD2 (5 bases). The read ends 3 residues shy of where the CDR3 ends; the end is completed using the germline J gene. The CDR3 runs to 14 residues. The V gene's germline CDR1 is DFQATT and CDR2 SNEGSKA (reference sequence).

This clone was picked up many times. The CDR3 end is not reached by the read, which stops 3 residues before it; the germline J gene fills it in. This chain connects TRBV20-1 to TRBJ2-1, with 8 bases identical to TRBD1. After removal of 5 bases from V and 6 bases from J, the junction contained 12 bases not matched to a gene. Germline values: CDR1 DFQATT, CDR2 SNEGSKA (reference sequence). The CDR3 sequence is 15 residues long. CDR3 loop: CSALQYGTGGNEQFF. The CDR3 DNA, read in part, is TGCAGTGCTTTACAATACGGGACAGGAGGCAATGAG.

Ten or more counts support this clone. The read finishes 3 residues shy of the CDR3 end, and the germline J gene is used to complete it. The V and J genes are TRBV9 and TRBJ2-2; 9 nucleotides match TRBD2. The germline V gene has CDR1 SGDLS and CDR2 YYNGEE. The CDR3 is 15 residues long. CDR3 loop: CASSVGNPSGKELFF. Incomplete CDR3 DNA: TGTGCCAGCAGCGTAGGAAATCCTAGCGGGAAAGAG.

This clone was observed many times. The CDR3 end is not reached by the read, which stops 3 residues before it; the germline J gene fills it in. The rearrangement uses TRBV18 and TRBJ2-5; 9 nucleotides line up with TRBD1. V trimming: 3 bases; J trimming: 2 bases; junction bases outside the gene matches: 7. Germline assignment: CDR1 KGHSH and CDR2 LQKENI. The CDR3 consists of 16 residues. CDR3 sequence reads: CASSPSQGALQETQYF. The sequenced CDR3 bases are TGTGCCAGCTCACCTTCACAGGGGGCCCTACAAGAGACC.